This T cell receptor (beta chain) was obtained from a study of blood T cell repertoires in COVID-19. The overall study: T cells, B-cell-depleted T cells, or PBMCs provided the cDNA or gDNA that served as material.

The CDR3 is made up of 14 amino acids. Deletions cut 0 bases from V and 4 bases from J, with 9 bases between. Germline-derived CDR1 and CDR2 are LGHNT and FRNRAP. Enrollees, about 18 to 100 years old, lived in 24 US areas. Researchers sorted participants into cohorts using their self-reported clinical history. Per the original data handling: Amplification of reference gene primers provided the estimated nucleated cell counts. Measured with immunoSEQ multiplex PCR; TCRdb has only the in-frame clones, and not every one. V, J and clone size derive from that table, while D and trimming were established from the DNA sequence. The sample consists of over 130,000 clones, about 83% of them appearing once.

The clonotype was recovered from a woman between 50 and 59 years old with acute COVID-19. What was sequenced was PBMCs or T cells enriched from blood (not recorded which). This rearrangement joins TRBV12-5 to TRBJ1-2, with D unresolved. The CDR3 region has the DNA TGTGCTAGTGGTTTGGTAGGAGGACCCTATGGCTACACCTTC. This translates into CASGLVGGPYGYTF. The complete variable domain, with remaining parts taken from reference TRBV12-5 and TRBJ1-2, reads DARVTQTPRHKVTEMGQEVTMRCQPILGHNTVFWYRQTMMQGLELLAYFRNRAPLDDSGMPKDRFSAEMPDATLATLKIQPSEPRDSAVYFCASGLVGGPYGYTFGSGTRLTVV.